These 14 T cell receptor beta chains came from one sample sequenced in a study of T cells in Graves' hyperthyroidism and ophthalmopathy. Amplification yielded TCR beta CDR3 regions, with RNA transcripts as the source. The primer set for the first-round RT-PCR of the TCR CDR3 was HTBI. One entry per CDR3 protein results from TCRdb running MiXCR on the multiplex PCR reads. Here the sample spans 300,000 to 500,000 distinct CDR3 sequences, about 15% being singletons. Input material: blood. The receptors derive from a woman in her 30s with Graves' hyperthyroidism.

This clonotype was detected only a few times. The V and J genes are TRBV5-1 and TRBJ1-1, with a tentative D call TRBD1 (6 bases). CDR1 and CDR2 (germline): SGHRS, YFSETQ. This CDR3 is 14 amino acids long. V lost 4 bases to trimming and J lost 2 bases, with 12 bases between them. The CDR3 nucleotides are TGCGCCAGCAGCCAAGGGGACATAAACACTGAAGCTTTCTTT. Encoded protein: CASSQGDINTEAFF.

The rearrangement uses TRBV29-1 and TRBJ2-7; 7 nucleotides line up with TRBD1. Trimming cost V 5 bases and J 3 bases; bases outside gene matches: 7. The CDR3 is 13 residues long. Germline V lookup: CDR1 SQVTM, CDR2 ANQGSEA. CDR3 amino acids: CSVHRQGSYEQYF. In nucleotides, the CDR3 is TGCAGCGTTCACCGACAGGGAAGCTACGAGCAGTACTTC.

The chain uses TRBV24-1 and TRBJ2-5; tentatively, D is TRBD1 or TRBD2 (5 bases each). V gave up 4 bases and J gave up 3 bases, with 11 bases separating them. Germline CDR1 and CDR2: KGHDR and SFDVKD. The CDR3 covers 14 residues. The chain's CDR3 is CATSDPLGEETQYF. Written as DNA, the CDR3 is TGTGCCACCAGTGACCCCTTGGGGGAAGAGACCCAGTACTTC.

At least ten counts were recorded for this clonotype. V gene TRBV11-1 combines with J gene TRBJ1-5; no clear D. Germline values: CDR1 SGHAT, CDR2 FQDESV (reference sequence). Between the trimmed V and J ends, which lost 5 bases and 9 bases, there was a span of 14 bases. The CDR3 has 13 amino acids. Here the CDR3 DNA reads TGTGCCAGCAGCCCGGGCCCCGAGCGGCCCCAGCATTTT. It is translated as CASSPGPERPQHF.

Only a few counts were recorded for this clonotype. V and J are TRBV4-2 and TRBJ2-3, with 9 bases lining up with TRBD2. J lost 2 bases, V lost 3 bases, and 6 bases had no gene match. The CDR3 totals 16 residues. The germline V gene has CDR1 LGHNA and CDR2 YNFKEQ. CDR3 loop: CASSQLAGRFTDTQYF. The CDR3 DNA is TGTGCCAGCAGCCAGCTAGCGGGGCGGTTCACAGATACGCAGTATTTT.

This clonotype has ten or more counts. The chain has TRBV7-2 and TRBJ2-1; either TRBD1 or TRBD2 may fit D (5 bases each). Trimming took off 1 base at V and 4 bases at J, with 14 bases between the two ends. The germline CDR1 and CDR2 sequences are SGHTA and FQGNSA. The length of the CDR3 is 16 residues. The CDR3 sequence: CASSLVWGWTYNEQFF. CDR3 bases: TGTGCCAGCAGCTTAGTCTGGGGGTGGACTTACAATGAGCAGTTCTTC.

The chain couples TRBV6-1 to TRBJ2-5, with D maybe TRBD1 (6 bases). This CDR3 contains 15 residues. V lost 7 bases, J lost 2 bases, and 17 bases lay in between. Looked up from germline, CDR1 is MNHNS and CDR2 is SASEGT. The CDR3 protein is CASIRGRGYQETQYF. The CDR3 nucleotides read TGTGCCAGCATTCGGGGCAGGGGATATCAAGAGACCCAGTACTTC.

In this sample, this clonotype turned up many times. DNA of the CDR3: TGCAGTGCTAGAGACCCCAAGCGGACGGGCGGGAGTTATTCAGATACGCAGTATTTT. It codes for CSARDPKRTGGSYSDTQYF. The genes are TRBV20-1 and TRBJ2-3, with TRBD2 matching over 7 bases. Trimming at V came to 0 bases and at J to 4 bases, leaving 19 bases not matched to a gene. CDR3 size: 19 residues. The V gene's germline CDR1 is DFQATT and CDR2 SNEGSKA (reference sequence).

Ten or more counts support this clonotype. The J gene is TRBJ1-1, the V gene TRBV7-3; 7 positions agree with TRBD1. The CDR3 consists of 15 residues. Germline lookup yields CDR1 SGHTA and CDR2 FQGTGA. V lost 5 bases, J lost 1 base, and 7 bases stayed unmatched. The CDR3 sequence: CASSHRQGKNTEAFF. The DNA of the CDR3 is TGTGCCAGCAGCCACCGACAGGGCAAGAACACTGAAGCTTTCTTT.

This rearrangement joins TRBV28 to TRBJ2-5; 8 bases are shared with TRBD1. This CDR3 contains 17 residues. Germline V gene sequence: CDR1 MDHEN, CDR2 SYDVKM. With 3 bases clipped from V and 5 bases from J, the junction kept 14 bases outside the gene matches. DNA of the CDR3: TGTGCCAGCAGTTTTTACGAACTCGACAGGGGCAGGGAGACCCAGTACTTC. Its protein is CASSFYELDRGRETQYF.

This clonotype appeared many times. The chain is built from TRBV7-9 and TRBJ2-5; D remains unclear. The germline CDR1 and CDR2 sequences are SEHNR and FQNEAQ (reference sequence). This CDR3 spans 13 amino acids. Trimming took 5 bases from V and 5 from J, leaving 12 bases between them. CDR3: CASSPRKTETQYF. The CDR3 DNA sequence: TGTGCCAGCAGCCCCCGTAAGACGGAGACCCAGTACTTC.

This clonotype was picked up many times. The CDR3 protein is CASSFQPRGEKLFF. In DNA, the CDR3 is TGTGCCAGCAGCTTCCAACCGAGGGGGGAAAAACTGTTTTTT. This sequence joins TRBV11-2 and TRBJ1-4; the D gene is possibly TRBD1 (6 bases). V lost 3 bases to trimming and J lost 8 bases, with 13 bases between them. This CDR3 is 14 amino acids long. Germline CDR1 and CDR2: SGHAT and FQNNGV. The whole variable domain, filled in from reference TRBV11-2 and TRBJ1-4, reads EAGVAQSPRYKIIEKRQSVAFWCNPISGHATLYWYQQILGQGPKLLIQFQNNGVVDDSQLPKDRFSAERLKGVDSTLKIQPAKLEDSAVYLCASSFQPRGEKLFFGSGTQLSVL.

This clonotype occurred many times. The chain joins TRBV28 to TRBJ2-1; 9 bases line up with TRBD1. The CDR3 length is 15 residues. From germline, CDR1 is MDHEN and CDR2 SYDVKM. The V and J ends lost 4 bases and 4 bases, in that order; junction bases with no gene match: 5. The CDR3 protein is CASSSPGQGYNEQFF. The CDR3 DNA reads as TGTGCCAGCAGTTCCCCGGGACAGGGATACAATGAGCAGTTCTTC.

This clonotype was seen many times. The rearrangement links TRBV24-1 to TRBJ2-1, with 10 bases matching TRBD2. In germline, CDR1 is KGHDR, CDR2 SFDVKD. The CDR3 length is 16 residues. V lost 2 bases and J lost 3; bases outside the gene matches: 3. The CDR3 loop is CATSDWTSGNYNEQFF. CDR3 nucleotides: TGTGCCACCAGTGATTGGACTAGCGGAAACTACAATGAGCAGTTCTTC.